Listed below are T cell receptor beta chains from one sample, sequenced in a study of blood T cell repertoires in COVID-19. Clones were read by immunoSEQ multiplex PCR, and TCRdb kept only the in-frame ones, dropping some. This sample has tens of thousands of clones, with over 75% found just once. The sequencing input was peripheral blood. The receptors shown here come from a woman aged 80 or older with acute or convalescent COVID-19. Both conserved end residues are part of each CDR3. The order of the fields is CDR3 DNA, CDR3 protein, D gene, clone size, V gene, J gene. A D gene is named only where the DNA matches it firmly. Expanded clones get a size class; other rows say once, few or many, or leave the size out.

CDR3nt: NA
CDR3aa: CASSQMGGVGLGASPAFF
d_gene: NA
abundance: NA
v_gene: TRBV3-1/TRBV3-2
j_gene: TRBJ2-1

CDR3nt: TGTGCCAGCTCACCGGGACAGGGGGCTGGGACTGAAGCTTTCTTT
CDR3aa: CASSPGQGAGTEAFF
d_gene: TRBD1
abundance: NA
v_gene: TRBV18
j_gene: TRBJ1-1

CDR3nt: TGTGCCAGTAGGGGCCAGTATGAAGCTTTCTTT
CDR3aa: CASRGQYEAFF
d_gene: NA
abundance: NA
v_gene: TRBV19
j_gene: TRBJ1-1

CDR3nt: TGTGCCAGCAGTCCCAGCGGGGGGGACTACGAGCAGTACTTC
CDR3aa: CASSPSGGDYEQYF
d_gene: TRBD2
abundance: few
v_gene: TRBV3-1/TRBV3-2
j_gene: TRBJ2-7

CDR3nt: TGTGCCTGGAGTGGACAGGCCCCTTATGGCTACACCTTC
CDR3aa: CAWSGQAPYGYTF
d_gene: NA
abundance: NA
v_gene: TRBV30
j_gene: TRBJ1-2

CDR3nt: TGTGCCAGTAGTATGGATTGGAGGGGTGAAGCTTTCTTT
CDR3aa: CASSMDWRGEAFF
d_gene: NA
abundance: NA
v_gene: TRBV19
j_gene: TRBJ1-1

CDR3nt: TGTGCCAGCTCTCCCCGGGACACTGAAGGCTATGGCTACACCTTC
CDR3aa: CASSPRDTEGYGYTF
d_gene: NA
abundance: many
v_gene: TRBV18
j_gene: TRBJ1-2

CDR3nt: TGTGCCTGGGGACAGGGTGTCTACGAGCAGTACTTC
CDR3aa: CAWGQGVYEQYF
d_gene: TRBD1
abundance: NA
v_gene: TRBV30
j_gene: TRBJ2-7

CDR3nt: TGTGCCAGCAGTCCGTGCTCTGGAAACACCATATATTTT
CDR3aa: CASSPCSGNTIYF
d_gene: NA
abundance: NA
v_gene: TRBV12-1
j_gene: TRBJ1-3

CDR3nt: TGTGCCAGCAGTTTTTTGACAGGGCCCGACTATGGCTACACCTTC
CDR3aa: CASSFLTGPDYGYTF
d_gene: TRBD1
abundance: few
v_gene: TRBV28
j_gene: TRBJ1-2

CDR3nt: TGTGCCAGTAGGACTTCCGGCCTATACTATGGCTACACCTTC
CDR3aa: CASRTSGLYYGYTF
d_gene: NA
abundance: NA
v_gene: TRBV19
j_gene: TRBJ1-2

CDR3nt: TGTGCCAGCAGCTTAGGGGGCAGCCTCACGCGGGAGCTGTTTTTT
CDR3aa: CASSLGGSLTRELFF
d_gene: NA
abundance: NA
v_gene: TRBV11-3
j_gene: TRBJ2-2

CDR3nt: TGTGCCAGCAGCCGGGACTCCAATTCACCCCTCCACTTT
CDR3aa: CASSRDSNSPLHF
d_gene: NA
abundance: NA
v_gene: TRBV12-3/TRBV12-4
j_gene: TRBJ1-6

CDR3nt: TGCGCCAGCAGGGAGGGACAGGAAGCTTTCTTT
CDR3aa: CASREGQEAFF
d_gene: TRBD1
abundance: NA
v_gene: TRBV5-1
j_gene: TRBJ1-1

CDR3nt: TGTGCCAGCAATAGAGAGGTACGCAATCAGCCCCAGCATTTT
CDR3aa: CASNREVRNQPQHF
d_gene: NA
abundance: NA
v_gene: TRBV28
j_gene: TRBJ1-5

CDR3nt: TGCGCCAGCAGCCAAGATGGGGCTTCCTACTATGGCTACACCTTC
CDR3aa: CASSQDGASYYGYTF
d_gene: NA
abundance: NA
v_gene: TRBV4-1
j_gene: TRBJ1-2

CDR3nt: TGTGCCGGCGCCGCGGCGGGAGGCTATGGCTACACCTTC
CDR3aa: CAGAAAGGYGYTF
d_gene: NA
abundance: NA
v_gene: TRBV19
j_gene: TRBJ1-2

CDR3nt: TGTGCCATCGGGGGGGACGGCTCCACCGGGGAGCTGTTTTTT
CDR3aa: CAIGGDGSTGELFF
d_gene: TRBD2
abundance: once
v_gene: TRBV10-3
j_gene: TRBJ2-2

CDR3nt: TGTGCCAGCAGCGTGACCCCCGGGACAACTGAAAAACTGTTTTTT
CDR3aa: CASSVTPGTTEKLFF
d_gene: NA
abundance: NA
v_gene: TRBV9
j_gene: TRBJ1-4

CDR3nt: TGTGCCAGCAGCCAAGGAAATGGGAGGAGGAACAATCAGCCCCAGCATTTT
CDR3aa: CASSQGNGRRNNQPQHF
d_gene: NA
abundance: NA
v_gene: TRBV3-1/TRBV3-2
j_gene: TRBJ1-5

CDR3nt: TGTGCCAGCAGTTCGATAGCCCCCGATCAGCCCCAGCATTTT
CDR3aa: CASSSIAPDQPQHF
d_gene: NA
abundance: NA
v_gene: TRBV6-2/TRBV6-3
j_gene: TRBJ1-5

CDR3nt: TGTGCCAGCAGACAGGGGGCAAAGGAGACCCAGTACTTC
CDR3aa: CASRQGAKETQYF
d_gene: TRBD1
abundance: once
v_gene: TRBV7-9
j_gene: TRBJ2-5

CDR3nt: TGTGCCAGCAGCTTTAGACGGAGTAATTCACCCCTCCACTTT
CDR3aa: CASSFRRSNSPLHF
d_gene: NA
abundance: NA
v_gene: TRBV7-2
j_gene: TRBJ1-6

CDR3nt: TGTGCCTGGAACCCTCGACAGAGTAATGAAAAACTGTTTTTT
CDR3aa: CAWNPRQSNEKLFF
d_gene: NA
abundance: NA
v_gene: TRBV30
j_gene: TRBJ1-4

CDR3nt: TGTGCCAGCAGTCTACAGGGGGGGTTGGGGTATGGCTACACCTTC
CDR3aa: CASSLQGGLGYGYTF
d_gene: TRBD1
abundance: once
v_gene: TRBV7-2
j_gene: TRBJ1-2

CDR3nt: TGTGCCAGTACTAGCCGGGAAGAGGATAGCAATCAGCCCCAGCATTTT
CDR3aa: CASTSREEDSNQPQHF
d_gene: NA
abundance: once
v_gene: TRBV19
j_gene: TRBJ1-5

CDR3nt: TGTGCCAGCAGCCTTGGACTTCCTCTGGACACCGGGGAGCTGTTTTTT
CDR3aa: CASSLGLPLDTGELFF
d_gene: NA
abundance: few
v_gene: TRBV11-3
j_gene: TRBJ2-2

CDR3nt: TGTGCCAGCTCACCACCGGGCAGGGGTGACTATGGCTACACCTTC
CDR3aa: CASSPPGRGDYGYTF
d_gene: NA
abundance: NA
v_gene: TRBV18
j_gene: TRBJ1-2

CDR3nt: TGTGCCACGGGGGTAGGGGGCATTGGCTACACCTTC
CDR3aa: CATGVGGIGYTF
d_gene: TRBD1
abundance: NA
v_gene: TRBV6-5
j_gene: TRBJ1-2

CDR3nt: TGTGCCAGCAGCTTTGTCGGCTCCTATAATTCACCCCTCCACTTT
CDR3aa: CASSFVGSYNSPLHF
d_gene: NA
abundance: NA
v_gene: TRBV7-8
j_gene: TRBJ1-6

CDR3nt: TGTGCCAGCAGCTCTTGGCGGGGGAGCACAGATACGCAGTATTTT
CDR3aa: CASSSWRGSTDTQYF
d_gene: TRBD2
abundance: NA
v_gene: TRBV6-2/TRBV6-3
j_gene: TRBJ2-3

CDR3nt: TGTGCCAGCTCAGCCTCCGGCGGTGAGACCCAGTACTTC
CDR3aa: CASSASGGETQYF
d_gene: NA
abundance: NA
v_gene: TRBV18
j_gene: TRBJ2-5

CDR3nt: TGTGCCAGCAGCCCGACAGGGCGGGAAGCTTTCTTT
CDR3aa: CASSPTGREAFF
d_gene: TRBD1
abundance: NA
v_gene: TRBV6-5
j_gene: TRBJ1-1

CDR3nt: TGTGCCACCAGTCCCAGCGGGGGAAGTGGGACCGGGGAGCTGTTTTTT
CDR3aa: CATSPSGGSGTGELFF
d_gene: TRBD2
abundance: NA
v_gene: TRBV24-1
j_gene: TRBJ2-2

CDR3nt: TGTGCCAGCAGCCAAGGAGGGTATGGGGGCCTCCATGGCTACACCTTC
CDR3aa: CASSQGGYGGLHGYTF
d_gene: NA
abundance: NA
v_gene: TRBV3-1/TRBV3-2
j_gene: TRBJ1-2

CDR3nt: TGTGCCAGCGCAGGGACCGGGGAGCTGTTTTTT
CDR3aa: CASAGTGELFF
d_gene: NA
abundance: NA
v_gene: TRBV7-9
j_gene: TRBJ2-2

CDR3nt: TGTGCCAGCAGTTCGCTGGGGGGGGCGGGACAAGAGACCCAGTACTTC
CDR3aa: CASSSLGGAGQETQYF
d_gene: NA
abundance: NA
v_gene: TRBV28
j_gene: TRBJ2-5

CDR3nt: TGTGCCAGCTGCAAAGGCAACTCGGGTGAGCAGTTCTTC
CDR3aa: CASCKGNSGEQFF
d_gene: NA
abundance: NA
v_gene: TRBV27
j_gene: TRBJ2-1

CDR3nt: TGTGCCAGCAGTGAAGCCCAGGTACCGAATTCACCCCTCCACTTT
CDR3aa: CASSEAQVPNSPLHF
d_gene: NA
abundance: few
v_gene: TRBV6-1
j_gene: TRBJ1-6

CDR3nt: TGTGCCAGCAGTTACTCGACAGGGCGGAATGGCTACACCTTC
CDR3aa: CASSYSTGRNGYTF
d_gene: TRBD1
abundance: NA
v_gene: TRBV6-5
j_gene: TRBJ1-2

CDR3nt: TGTGCCAGCAGTGAAGTGTGGGGGGGAACCTACGAGCAGTACTTC
CDR3aa: CASSEVWGGTYEQYF
d_gene: TRBD2
abundance: NA
v_gene: TRBV6-1
j_gene: TRBJ2-7

CDR3nt: TGTGCCAGCAGCCTCACGGAGGGTGCAACTAATGAAAAACTGTTTTTT
CDR3aa: CASSLTEGATNEKLFF
d_gene: NA
abundance: NA
v_gene: TRBV3-1/TRBV3-2
j_gene: TRBJ1-4

CDR3nt: TGTGCCAGCAGAAACGGGGGGGCCCACAATGAGCAGTTCTTC
CDR3aa: CASRNGGAHNEQFF
d_gene: TRBD2
abundance: NA
v_gene: TRBV27
j_gene: TRBJ2-1

CDR3nt: TGTGCCAGCAGCTTTCTAACAGGGCAAGAGACCCAGTACTTC
CDR3aa: CASSFLTGQETQYF
d_gene: NA
abundance: NA
v_gene: TRBV5-6
j_gene: TRBJ2-5

CDR3nt: TGCGCCAGCAGCTTGGCCCCCGACAACTACGAGCAGTACTTC
CDR3aa: CASSLAPDNYEQYF
d_gene: NA
abundance: NA
v_gene: TRBV5-1
j_gene: TRBJ2-7

CDR3nt: TGTGCCAGCAGTCCCCGCCGGGGTAGCGGGGGGGCCTTAGGGTCCTACGAGCAGTACTTC
CDR3aa: CASSPRRGSGGALGSYEQYF
d_gene: TRBD2
abundance: NA
v_gene: TRBV27
j_gene: TRBJ2-7

CDR3nt: TGTGCCAGCCGCGACAGGGGGGACACCGGGGAGCTGTTTTTT
CDR3aa: CASRDRGDTGELFF
d_gene: TRBD1
abundance: NA
v_gene: TRBV2
j_gene: TRBJ2-2

CDR3nt: TGTGCCACTCAGACTGGCAATCAGCCCCAGCATTTT
CDR3aa: CATQTGNQPQHF
d_gene: NA
abundance: NA
v_gene: TRBV27
j_gene: TRBJ1-5

CDR3nt: TGCGCCAGCAGCTTGGTGGGGACCGGAGGGTATGGCTACACCTTC
CDR3aa: CASSLVGTGGYGYTF
d_gene: NA
abundance: NA
v_gene: TRBV5-1
j_gene: TRBJ1-2

CDR3nt: TGCGCCAGCAGCCGGACAGGGGGCGTTGGTACTGAAGCTTTCTTT
CDR3aa: CASSRTGGVGTEAFF
d_gene: TRBD1
abundance: few
v_gene: TRBV5-1
j_gene: TRBJ1-1

CDR3nt: TGTGCCAGCAGCCCCGGGACAGGGGAGGGGTCACCCCTCCACTTT
CDR3aa: CASSPGTGEGSPLHF
d_gene: TRBD1
abundance: NA
v_gene: TRBV2
j_gene: TRBJ1-6

CDR3nt: TGCGCCAGCAGCACGACAGAGGATACGCAGTATTTT
CDR3aa: CASSTTEDTQYF
d_gene: NA
abundance: once
v_gene: TRBV5-1
j_gene: TRBJ2-3

CDR3nt: TGTGCCAGCAGCTTACGGCCCCCGGCGGCGGCTTTCTTT
CDR3aa: CASSLRPPAAAFF
d_gene: NA
abundance: NA
v_gene: TRBV7-9
j_gene: TRBJ1-1

CDR3nt: TGCGCCAGCAGCCAAGAGACAGGGGCTTATGGCTACACCTTC
CDR3aa: CASSQETGAYGYTF
d_gene: TRBD1
abundance: few
v_gene: TRBV4-1
j_gene: TRBJ1-2

CDR3nt: TGTGCCAGTAGTATAGGGACAGACTATGGCTACACCTTC
CDR3aa: CASSIGTDYGYTF
d_gene: NA
abundance: NA
v_gene: TRBV19
j_gene: TRBJ1-2

CDR3nt: TGTGCCAGCAGTGCGCTAGCGGGGGCCTACAATGAGCAGTTCTTC
CDR3aa: CASSALAGAYNEQFF
d_gene: TRBD2
abundance: NA
v_gene: TRBV6-4
j_gene: TRBJ2-1

CDR3nt: TGTGCCAGCAGGAGGGGGGGGCCAGAGACCCAGTACTTC
CDR3aa: CASRRGGPETQYF
d_gene: NA
abundance: NA
v_gene: TRBV6-5
j_gene: TRBJ2-5

CDR3nt: TGTGCCAGCTCGCCGACCGCGGGGTCCCCGAACACTGAAGCTTTCTTT
CDR3aa: CASSPTAGSPNTEAFF
d_gene: NA
abundance: once
v_gene: TRBV18
j_gene: TRBJ1-1

CDR3nt: TGTGCCAGTAGTCGCTCGACAGGGGGTGGTAATTCACCCCTCCACTTT
CDR3aa: CASSRSTGGGNSPLHF
d_gene: TRBD1
abundance: NA
v_gene: TRBV19
j_gene: TRBJ1-6

CDR3nt: TGTGCCACCAGTGCCCCGGGCGACAAGGGGAATGAGCAGTTCTTC
CDR3aa: CATSAPGDKGNEQFF
d_gene: NA
abundance: NA
v_gene: TRBV24-1
j_gene: TRBJ2-1